This entry features one TCR beta chain sequence. This clone turned up a few times. Its antigen is not yet known. No base-level quality is on record; no much larger clone is a single base apart. The data originate from a study of CD8+ T cells in alopecia areata (dated by TCRdb to 2016 to 2018). Looking at the study overall: The treated patients, all with moderate-to-severe alopecia areata, were enrolled in an open-label pilot trial of oral tofacitinib given at 5 to 10 mg twice daily. The study used high-throughput TCRbeta sequencing to examine T cell clonal expansion in alopecia areata, in both the C3H/HeJ mouse model and human patients. Patients stayed on tofacitinib for 6 to 18 months and then had 6 months of follow-up off drug so that delayed response and recurrence could be assessed. Clonality in the scalp was compared among normal scalp (n=4), patchy alopecia areata scalp (n=8), and alopecia totalis/universalis scalp (n=8). Human TCRbeta sequencing covered scalp tissue and sorted CD4+ and CD8+ peripheral blood T cells from patchy and totalis/universalis alopecia areata patients and healthy controls. RNA was extracted with the PAXgene miRNA kit for fixed scalp, the miRNeasy kit for PBMCs, and the RNeasy kit for mouse skin. Biopsies were taken from tofacitinib-treated patients at baseline and at 4 and 24 weeks of treatment, and a later scalp biopsy was taken in several of the tofacitinib-treated patients. In treated patients, disease severity was measured using the SALT score, which gives the percentage of scalp surface area affected. immunoSEQ multiplex PCR using 35 Vbeta forward primers and 13 Jbeta reverse primers was used to amplify TCRbeta CDR3 regions. Broad study findings and their caveats: With tofacitinib, both scalp clonality and the number of expanded CD8+ clones among the top 100 scalp clones went down significantly. Because the treated cohort was small and had just a single nonresponder, larger studies are needed to establish links between baseline CD8+ expansion and response. Unlike mouse skin, where gammadelta T cells dominate, normal human skin contains resident alphabeta T cells that get sequenced too, which complicates analysis of the scalp TCR repertoire. During tofacitinib treatment, many expanded lesional clones remained in scalp and blood, and this persistence may partly explain relapse after treatment is stopped. TCR sequences shared between patients were less clear than in mice, possibly partly because of HLA diversity in the patient population. Compared with normal scalp, lesional scalp had higher clonality and more expanded CD8+ clones, particularly in alopecia totalis/universalis, a pattern that suggests antigenic drive.

The method behind the library was the immunoSEQ multiplex PCR assay. RNA was extracted from all samples and reverse transcribed into cDNA, which served as template for TCR sequencing. First-strand cDNA was synthesized using SuperScript III with a 2:1 mix of oligo-dT and random hexamers. A synthetic immune receptor repertoire was used to gauge amplification bias, and whatever bias remained was removed computationally. Per the source publication's procedure: After raw reads were preprocessed to remove errors, the CDR3 was defined following IMGT conventions as running from the conserved cysteine to phenylalanine. Clonality was calculated as 1 minus Shannon entropy normalized by log2 of the number of productive unique TCRs. Scalp TCRbeta sequences were cross-referenced with sorted blood CD4 and CD8 repertoires so that the CD4 or CD8 identity of scalp clones could be inferred. In its TCRdb copy, this immuneACCESS table keeps in-frame sequences only and misses some clones. Where compared with another copy, unresolved V genes explain less than half of these, and the others have no known cause. V and J calls and clone size are copied from that table; D and trimming were computed from the DNA. The table for this sample lists around 200,000 clones; 53% of them were counted only once. 11% of the sample lies in the top ten.

The time point label here, explained by the study, means: roughly 24 weeks on oral tofacitinib. The treatment or condition label, read with the paper, signifies: oral pan-JAK inhibitor, 5-10 mg twice daily. Lesional scalp punch biopsies and peripheral blood were collected from alopecia areata patients. PBMCs were isolated by density centrifugation and stained for CD3, CD4 and CD8, after which CD4+ and CD8+ T cells were sorted on a FACSAria. The source material was CD8+ T cells sorted from blood, sampled at week 24, from a patient treated with tofacitinib. This sequence was found in a human donor with alopecia areata.

The CDR3 here reads CASTSGGPQPQHF. The sequence in DNA is TGTGCCAGTACGTCTGGGGGGCCTCAGCCCCAGCATTTT. The chain employs TRBV19 and TRBJ1-5; the D gene is perhaps TRBD1, from 6 matching bases. The CDR3 goes from the cysteine to the phenylalanine over 13 residues. The CDR3 DNA has 39 bases and is translated from base 1. At the junction V is shortened by 7 bases and J by 6 bases, with 13 bases in between. From the germline V gene (reference sequence), CDR1 is LNHDA and CDR2 is SQIVND.